The rows below give T cell receptor beta chains drawn from one sample of a study of T cells in Graves' hyperthyroidism and ophthalmopathy. One entry per CDR3 protein, called by TCRdb with MiXCR from the multiplex PCR reads. The sample contains roughly 570,000 distinct CDR3 sequences, more than 15% of which appear only once. The sample consisted of blood. These TCRs come from a woman aged 25 to 39 with Graves' hyperthyroidism. Each CDR3 is given with its conserved first and last residue. The D gene is left open where the match is weak. Clone size is given for some rows only: seen once, a few or many times, or a class if the clone is expanded.

clone size: many
V gene: TRBV2
D gene: TRBD2
J gene: TRBJ2-1
CDR3 DNA: TGTGCCAGCAGTTCTAGCGGGAGTAGTTCCTACAATGAGCAGTTCTTC
CDR3 protein: CASSSSGSSSYNEQFF

clone size: many
V gene: TRBV7-2
D gene: .
J gene: TRBJ2-1
CDR3 DNA: TGTGCCAGCAGCCCCCCTGTGGTTCGGGCCTCTGAGCAGTTCTTC
CDR3 protein: CASSPPVVRASEQFF

clone size: many
V gene: TRBV18
D gene: .
J gene: TRBJ2-2
CDR3 DNA: TGTGCCAGCTCACCACCGACAACCGGGGAGCTGTTTTTT
CDR3 protein: CASSPPTTGELFF

clone size: many
V gene: TRBV11-2
D gene: .
J gene: TRBJ2-7
CDR3 DNA: TGTGCCAGCAGTTTGAGCAGGAACGAGCAGTACTTC
CDR3 protein: CASSLSRNEQYF

clone size: .
V gene: TRBV18
D gene: TRBD1
J gene: TRBJ2-1
CDR3 DNA: TGTGCCAGCCTGACAGGGGGCGGAAATGAGCAGTTCTTC
CDR3 protein: CASLTGGGNEQFF

clone size: .
V gene: TRBV7-2
D gene: TRBD2
J gene: TRBJ2-1
CDR3 DNA: TGTGCCAGCAGCTTACGGGCTAGCGGGATATCCGGTGAGCAGTTCTTC
CDR3 protein: CASSLRASGISGEQFF

clone size: .
V gene: TRBV27
D gene: .
J gene: TRBJ2-5
CDR3 DNA: TGTGCCAGCAGTTTCGCGGGGAGACAAGAGACCCAGTACTTC
CDR3 protein: CASSFAGRQETQYF

clone size: many
V gene: TRBV7-9
D gene: TRBD1
J gene: TRBJ1-1
CDR3 DNA: TGTGCCAGCAGCCCAACGTGGTTGACAGGGCCCACTGAAGCTTTCTTT
CDR3 protein: CASSPTWLTGPTEAFF

clone size: many
V gene: TRBV28
D gene: .
J gene: TRBJ2-1
CDR3 DNA: TGTGCCAGCACTGAACGGAGGAATGAGCAGTTCTTC
CDR3 protein: CASTERRNEQFF

clone size: few
V gene: TRBV20-1
D gene: TRBD1
J gene: TRBJ1-2
CDR3 DNA: TGCAGTGCTATTAGACAGGGGGATCCGTGGGGCTACACCTTC
CDR3 protein: CSAIRQGDPWGYTF

clone size: many
V gene: TRBV6-2/TRBV6-3
D gene: .
J gene: TRBJ2-2
CDR3 DNA: TGTGCCAGCAGTTACCCCCCGACAGGAGAAGGGAACACCGGGGAGCTGTTTTTT
CDR3 protein: CASSYPPTGEGNTGELFF

clone size: many
V gene: TRBV28
D gene: .
J gene: TRBJ1-1
CDR3 DNA: TGTGCCAGCATGTTGGGGTTTGTGGGCACTGAAGCTTTCTTT
CDR3 protein: CASMLGFVGTEAFF

clone size: .
V gene: TRBV7-2
D gene: .
J gene: TRBJ1-3
CDR3 DNA: TGTGCCAGCAGTCCGGACCCGGGAAACACCATATATTTT
CDR3 protein: CASSPDPGNTIYF